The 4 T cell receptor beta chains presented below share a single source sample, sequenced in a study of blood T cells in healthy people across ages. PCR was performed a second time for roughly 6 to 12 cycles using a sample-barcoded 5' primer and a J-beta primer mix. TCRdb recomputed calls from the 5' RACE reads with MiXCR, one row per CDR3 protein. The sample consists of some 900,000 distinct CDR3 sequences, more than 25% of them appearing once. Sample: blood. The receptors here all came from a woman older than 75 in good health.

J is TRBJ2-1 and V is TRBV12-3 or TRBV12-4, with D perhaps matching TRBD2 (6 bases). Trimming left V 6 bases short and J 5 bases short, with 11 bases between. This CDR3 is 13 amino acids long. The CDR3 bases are TGTGCCAGCAGCGGTCTAGCGAACAATGAGCAGTTCTTC. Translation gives CASSGLANNEQFF.

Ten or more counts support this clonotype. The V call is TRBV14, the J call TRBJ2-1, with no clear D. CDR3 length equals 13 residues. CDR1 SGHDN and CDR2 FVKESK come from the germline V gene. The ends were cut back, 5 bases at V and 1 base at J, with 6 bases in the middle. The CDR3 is CASSAESYNEQFF. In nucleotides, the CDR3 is TGTGCCAGCAGCGCGGAGTCCTACAATGAGCAGTTCTTC.

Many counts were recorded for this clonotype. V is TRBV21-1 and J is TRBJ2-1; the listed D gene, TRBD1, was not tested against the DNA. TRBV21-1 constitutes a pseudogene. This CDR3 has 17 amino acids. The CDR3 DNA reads TGTGCCAGCGGACAAAATAAGCAGGGGCGTGGGGGCAATGAGCAGTTCTTC. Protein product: CASGQNKQGRGGNEQFF.

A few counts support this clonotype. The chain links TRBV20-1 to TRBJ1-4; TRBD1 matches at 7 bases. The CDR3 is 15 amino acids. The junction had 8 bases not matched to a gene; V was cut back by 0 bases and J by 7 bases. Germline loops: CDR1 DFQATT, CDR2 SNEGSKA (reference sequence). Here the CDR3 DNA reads TGCAGTGCTAGAGACCCTCAGGGGGGAGGTGAAAAACTGTTTTTT. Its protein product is CSARDPQGGGEKLFF.